This TCR beta chain is drawn from a study of cytomegalovirus exposure and HLA in healthy donors. Whole-study results and caveats: Later on, analysis showed that most CMV-associated TCR beta chains appeared to be HLA-restricted. The study labeled under 200 TCR beta chains cytomegalovirus-associated.

CDR1 and CDR2 (germline): SGHRS, YFSETQ. V was cut by 0 bases and J by 6 bases, with 7 bases left in between. There are 12 residues in the CDR3. In the PCR, 60 Vbeta and 13 Jbeta primers were used. TCRdb's copy holds only in-frame clones and misses some; the assay was immunoSEQ multiplex PCR. The sample has more than 150,000 clones; around 82% are singletons. This clone appeared once. Its antigen is currently unknown. The sequence came from a boy younger than 18 in good health and CMV-seronegative. The J gene is TRBJ2-7, the V gene TRBV5-1, with D possibly TRBD1 on 5 matching bases. The sequenced sample was PBMCs. Here the CDR3 reads CASSLEGVEQYF. CDR3 in DNA: TGCGCCAGCAGCTTGGAAGGGGTCGAGCAGTACTTC. The complete variable domain, with remaining parts taken from reference TRBV5-1 and TRBJ2-7, reads KAGVTQTPRYLIKTRGQQVTLSCSPISGHRSVSWYQQTPGQGLQFLFEYFSETQRNKGNFPGRFSGRQFSNSRSEMNVSTLELGDSALYLCASSLEGVEQYFGPGTRLTVT.